These 9 T cell receptor beta chains were sequenced from one sample in a study of T cells in Graves' hyperthyroidism and ophthalmopathy. RNA transcripts provided the source from which TCR beta CDR3 regions were amplified. HTBI primers were employed in a first-round RT-PCR of the TCR CDR3. Each CDR3 protein gets one entry after TCRdb re-called the multiplex PCR reads with MiXCR. This sample has 600,000 or so distinct CDR3 sequences, with 15% to 20% found just once. Sequencing input: blood. The receptors were gathered from a woman in her twenties or thirties with Graves' hyperthyroidism.

The V gene is TRBV7-3, the J gene TRBJ2-1, with D hard to call. V was cut by 0 bases and J by 5 bases, with 8 bases left in between. The CDR3 totals 14 residues. The germline V gene has CDR1 SGHTA and CDR2 FQGTGA. The CDR3 nucleotides read TGTGCCAGCAGCTTAACACAATTGGACAATGAGCAGTTCTTC. Amino acid sequence: CASSLTQLDNEQFF. Supplemented by reference TRBV7-3 and TRBJ2-1, the full variable domain reads GAGVSQTPSNKVTEKGKYVELRCDPISGHTALYWYRQSLGQGPEFLIYFQGTGAADDSGLPNDRFFAVRPEGSVSTLKIQRTERGDSAVYLCASSLTQLDNEQFFGPGTRLTVL.

The rearrangement uses TRBV18 and TRBJ1-4, with a weak D call TRBD1 (5 bases). V was clipped by 1 base and J by 7 bases, with 16 bases between them. This CDR3 comprises 16 residues. Germline loops: CDR1 KGHSH, CDR2 LQKENI. The CDR3 reads CASSPLIGGTGEKLFF. CDR3 sequence (DNA): TGTGCCAGCTCACCACTCATCGGAGGGACGGGTGAAAAACTGTTTTTT.

V is TRBV4-3 and J is TRBJ2-2; D may be TRBD2 (6 bases). V dropped 0 bases and J dropped 3 bases, with 14 bases sitting between them. This CDR3 has 17 residues. Germline lookup yields CDR1 LGHNA and CDR2 YSLEER. The CDR3 DNA is TGCGCCAGCAGCCAAGAACCGGGGGAAGGGCACACCGGGGAGCTGTTTTTT. As protein: CASSQEPGEGHTGELFF.

There are many counts of this clonotype. CDR3 nucleotide sequence: TGTGCCAGCAGTTTCGCCAGACAGTCCGCAAACTACAATGAGCAGTTCTTC. Amino acids: CASSFARQSANYNEQFF. V is TRBV12-3 or TRBV12-4 and J is TRBJ2-1; weak D call: TRBD1 (5 bases). V was trimmed by 3 bases and J by 3 bases, leaving 18 bases between them. The CDR3 consists of 17 residues.

This clonotype was counted a few times. The chain joins TRBV9 to TRBJ1-4; D is ambiguous. The germline V gene has CDR1 SGDLS and CDR2 YYNGEE. Trimming took 3 bases from V and 1 from J, leaving 13 bases between them. CDR3 length: 16 amino acids. The CDR3 here is CASSGTVGRTNEKLFF. As DNA, the CDR3 is TGTGCCAGCAGCGGGACCGTGGGGAGAACTAATGAAAAACTGTTTTTT.

This clonotype was seen a handful of times. The rearrangement uses TRBV7-3 and TRBJ2-3; 11 bases map to TRBD1. The germline V gene encodes CDR1 SGHTA and CDR2 FQGTGA. The CDR3 consists of 15 residues. J was trimmed by 2 bases and V by 5 bases; bases with no gene match: 3. CDR3 loop: CASSRTGGNTDTQYF. The DNA of the CDR3 is TGTGCCAGCAGCCGGACAGGGGGCAACACAGATACGCAGTATTTT.

The J gene is TRBJ2-7, the V gene TRBV3-1; the D is unclear. The CDR3 runs 14 residues. Germline CDR1 is LGHDT and CDR2 is YNNKEL (reference sequence). The V and J ends lost 1 base and 2 bases respectively, with 9 bases between them. CDR3 sequence reads: CASSQGPKTYEQYF. The CDR3 bases are TGTGCCAGCAGCCAAGGCCCTAAGACCTACGAGCAGTACTTC.

This chain links TRBV24-1 with TRBJ2-2; TRBD1 aligns across 10 bases. J was trimmed by 3 bases and V by 9 bases; bases with no gene match: 0. The CDR3 runs 13 residues. Germline CDR1 KGHDR, CDR2 SFDVKD. CDR3 nucleotide sequence: TGTGCCACCGGGACAGGGGACACCGGGGAGCTGTTTTTT. It encodes CATGTGDTGELFF.

The CDR3 reads CATQTGQNQPQHF. Here the CDR3 DNA reads TGCGCCACTCAGACAGGGCAGAATCAGCCCCAGCATTTT. The V gene is TRBV10-2, the J gene TRBJ1-5; the match to TRBD1 covers 7 bases. This CDR3 is 13 amino acids long. Germline values: CDR1 WSHSY, CDR2 SAAADI. Trimming at V came to 10 bases and at J to 4 bases, leaving 7 bases not matched to a gene.